Each of the 29 T cell receptor beta chains below was sequenced from the same sample in a study of OX40 agonist ivuxolimab in advanced cancers. TCRdb's table, derived via immunoSEQ multiplex PCR, lists solely in-frame clones and lacks some. Of 100,000 to 150,000 clones listed, 90% are singletons. This material consisted of CD4+ or CD8+ T cells sorted from blood, taken in a trial of the OX40 agonist ivuxolimab. Receptors originate from an adult with an advanced solid tumor such as melanoma, head and neck, liver or kidney cancer.

The CDR3, as DNA: TGTGCCAGCAGCGCAATCACAGGGAAAGGAAAGTTCGATACGCAGTATTTT. Its protein product is CASSAITGKGKFDTQYF. V gene TRBV9 combines with J gene TRBJ2-3; D might be TRBD1 (6 bases). CDR1 SGDLS and CDR2 YYNGEE come from the germline V gene. This CDR3 contains 17 residues. With 3 bases removed from V and 6 bases from J, the gap between germline ends came to 23 bases.

The chain is built from TRBV28 and TRBJ2-7; 11 bases map to TRBD1. Germline V gives CDR1 MDHEN, CDR2 SYDVKM. The CDR3 consists of 16 residues. The ends lost 5 bases at V and 0 bases at J; junction bases unmatched: 6. The CDR3: CASSPPGTGGSYEQYF. CDR3 coding DNA: TGTGCCAGCAGTCCCCCCGGGACAGGGGGCTCCTACGAGCAGTACTTC.

The chain couples TRBV28 to TRBJ1-5; weak D call: TRBD1 (5 bases). Germline V gene lookup returns CDR1 MDHEN and CDR2 SYDVKM. This CDR3 contains 15 residues. Trimming removed 4 bases from V and 6 bases from J, with 16 bases in between. In DNA, the CDR3 is TGTGCCAGCAGTTATGGGCGGGGGTATACTCAGCCCCAGCATTTT. Translated, it gives CASSYGRGYTQPQHF.

This clone was found once. The V call is TRBV6-6, the J call TRBJ1-1; D unclear. CDR3 length equals 14 residues. Per the germline V gene, CDR1 is MNHNY and CDR2 is SVGAGI (reference sequence). The V end lost 1 base, the J end lost 1 base, and 7 bases lay between the germline ends. CDR3 in DNA: TGTGCCAGCAGTTACTACCCGGGGAACACTGAAGCTTTCTTT. Translated, it gives CASSYYPGNTEAFF.

The J gene is TRBJ2-3, the V gene TRBV5-1; perhaps TRBD1 as D (6 bases). Deletions cut 3 bases from V and 3 bases from J, with 11 bases between. Germline V gene sequence: CDR1 SGHRS, CDR2 YFSETQ. This CDR3 region has 14 residues. CDR3: CASSSPGQTDTQYF. CDR3 sequence (DNA): TGCGCCAGCAGCTCACCGGGACAAACAGATACGCAGTATTTT.

The chain is built from TRBV27 and TRBJ2-2; 9 nucleotides line up with TRBD1. J was trimmed by 9 bases and V by 2 bases; bases with no gene match: 10. CDR3 length: 16 residues. Germline CDR1 MNHEY, CDR2 SMNVEV (reference sequence). The CDR3 coding sequence is TGTGCCAGCAGTTTAGCCCCGGGACAGGGCTCCTGGGAGCTGTTTTTT. Translated: CASSLAPGQGSWELFF.

The genes are TRBV11-2 and TRBJ1-4, with D possibly TRBD1 on 6 matching bases. Trimming removed 5 bases at V and 5 bases at J, with 18 bases between. CDR3 length: 16 amino acids. Germline V CDR1 and CDR2: SGHAT, FQNNGV. This CDR3 reads CASSGEWTVGNEKLFF. For the CDR3, the DNA is TGTGCCAGCAGCGGGGAATGGACAGTGGGGAATGAAAAACTGTTTTTT.

The chain joins TRBV5-6 to TRBJ1-4; D remains ambiguous. This CDR3 is built from 13 residues. Germline V gene lookup returns CDR1 SGHDT and CDR2 YYEEEE. V was shortened by 3 bases and J by 10 bases, with 13 bases between the two germline ends. CDR3 bases: TGTGCCAGCAGCTGGGCGGGATCTGGAAAACTGTTTTTT. Its translation: CASSWAGSGKLFF.

The V gene is TRBV7-2, the J gene TRBJ1-4, with 8 bases fitting TRBD1. The CDR3 has 16 residues. From germline, CDR1 is SGHTA and CDR2 FQGNSA. The V and J ends lost 2 bases and 4 bases, in that order; junction bases with no gene match: 6. The DNA of the CDR3 is TGTGCCAGCAGCTTAAAGACAGGGGCGATTAATGAAAAACTGTTTTTT. It yields the protein CASSLKTGAINEKLFF.

J is TRBJ2-1 and V is TRBV9; 12 bases match TRBD2. V lost 4 bases, J lost 7 bases, and 12 bases stayed unmatched. CDR1 is SGDLS and CDR2 is YYNGEE in the germline V gene. The CDR3 has 17 residues. Here the CDR3 DNA reads TGTGCCAGCAGCTCCCGGACTAGCGGGATTGGACCTAATGAGCAGTTCTTC. Translating gives CASSSRTSGIGPNEQFF.

This chain joins TRBV28 and TRBJ2-3, with D perhaps matching TRBD2 (7 bases). V gave up 7 bases and J gave up 0 bases, with 20 bases separating them. Germline V lookup: CDR1 MDHEN, CDR2 SYDVKM. This CDR3 spans 17 amino acids. The CDR3 loop reads CASKRAGHILSTDTQYF. Here the CDR3 DNA reads TGTGCCAGCAAGAGAGCGGGACATATCTTGAGCACAGATACGCAGTATTTT.

The rearrangement joins TRBV5-6 to TRBJ1-2; the D is unclear. The germline gives CDR1 SGHDT, CDR2 YYEEEE. The ends were cut back, 0 bases at V and 1 base at J, with 13 bases in the middle. The CDR3 contains 16 residues. CDR3 region: CASSLGWQEDNYGYTF. Written as DNA, the CDR3 is TGTGCCAGCAGCTTGGGATGGCAGGAGGATAACTATGGCTACACCTTC.

This clone was counted a few times. This CDR3 is CASSRTSGTNTDTQYF. DNA of the CDR3: TGTGCCAGCAGCCGTACGTCCGGGACTAACACAGATACGCAGTATTTT. The rearrangement joins TRBV5-6 to TRBJ2-3; TRBD2 matches 7 bases. CDR1 is SGHDT, CDR2 YYEEEE, per germline. Trimming cost V 4 bases and J 2 bases; bases outside gene matches: 10. This CDR3 has 16 residues.

V and J are TRBV6-5 and TRBJ1-2; no clear D. V lost 2 bases to trimming and J lost 4 bases, with 11 bases between them. Germline CDR1 and CDR2: MNHEY and SVGAGI. This CDR3 region has 14 residues. The CDR3 sequence is CASSYLGSGYGYTF. CDR3 bases: TGTGCCAGCAGTTACCTTGGCAGCGGCTATGGCTACACCTTC.

This rearrangement joins TRBV15 to TRBJ1-4; a weak D match, TRBD1 (5 bases). Germline V gives CDR1 LNHNV, CDR2 YYDKDF (reference sequence). The CDR3 sequence is 14 residues long. V was trimmed by 7 bases and J by 8 bases, leaving 17 bases between them. CDR3 residues: CATIRGGIGEKLFF. In nucleotides, the CDR3 is TGTGCCACCATCCGGGGGGGTATAGGGGAAAAACTGTTTTTT.

The rearrangement joins TRBV5-1 to TRBJ2-3; D possibly corresponds to TRBD1 (6 bases). The CDR3 consists of 15 residues. V lost 4 bases and J lost 2, with 14 bases in between. Germline V lookup: CDR1 SGHRS, CDR2 YFSETQ. The CDR3 region has the DNA TGCGCCAGCAGCCAACAGGGATTCTTCACAGATACGCAGTATTTT. This gives the protein CASSQQGFFTDTQYF.

J is TRBJ2-7 and V is TRBV6-7, with D possibly TRBD2 on 5 matching bases. TRBV6-7 is classed as an ORF, of uncertain function. This CDR3 is 15 amino acids long. Trimming took 5 bases from V and 2 from J, leaving 16 bases between them. CDR3 residues: CASSPFEEEAYEQYF. Written as DNA, the CDR3 is TGTGCCAGCAGTCCCTTCGAGGAGGAAGCCTACGAGCAGTACTTC.

The sample holds a few counts of this clone. The same CDR3 can be traced to other DNA sequences in this sample. The rearrangement uses TRBV12-5 and TRBJ2-1; D is unresolved. Per germline, CDR1 LGHNT and CDR2 FRNRAP. The ends were cut back, 3 bases at V and 5 bases at J, with 8 bases in the middle. The length of the CDR3 is 13 residues. This CDR3 is CASGLPADNEQFF. The CDR3 DNA reads TGTGCTAGTGGTTTACCCGCTGACAATGAGCAGTTCTTC.

The chain links TRBV19 to TRBJ2-5; the D gene could be TRBD1 or TRBD2 (6 bases each). Looked up from germline, CDR1 is LNHDA and CDR2 is SQIVND (reference sequence). The CDR3 runs 15 residues. Trimming cost V 6 bases and J 5 bases, with 19 bases left between them. The CDR3 region is CASRMTGFGGETQYF. CDR3 nucleotide sequence: TGTGCCAGTAGGATGACAGGCTTCGGGGGCGAGACCCAGTACTTC.

This chain connects TRBV28 to TRBJ1-2, with a possible D match to TRBD1 (5 bases). Per the germline V gene, CDR1 is MDHEN and CDR2 is SYDVKM. The V gene lost 5 bases and the J gene lost 4 bases, with 14 bases spanning the gap. The CDR3 runs 14 residues. The CDR3 sequence is CASSPNRGGYGYTF. The CDR3 DNA reads as TGTGCCAGCAGTCCCAACCGGGGCGGCTATGGCTACACCTTC.

This rearrangement joins TRBV7-2 to TRBJ2-3; D ambiguous. The germline V and J ends were trimmed by 4 bases and 3 bases, with 8 bases remaining between them. The CDR3 covers 13 residues. Germline values: CDR1 SGHTA, CDR2 FQGNSA. CDR3 sequence: CASSSSWTDTQYF. CDR3 in DNA: TGTGCCAGCAGCTCATCCTGGACAGATACGCAGTATTTT.

The chain employs TRBV6-4 and TRBJ2-5, with TRBD2 matching over 9 bases. V trimming: 9 bases; J trimming: 3 bases; junction bases outside the gene matches: 8. Germline-derived CDR1 and CDR2 are MRHNA and SNTAGT. The CDR3 runs 14 residues. The CDR3 DNA reads TGTGCCAGAGCGAGCGGGAGGAGGAAAGAGACCCAGTACTTC. Protein product: CARASGRRKETQYF.

This clone has just a few counts. J is TRBJ1-4 and V is TRBV19, with TRBD1 as a possible D gene (6 bases). Trimming took off 6 bases at V and 8 bases at J, with 16 bases between the two ends. The length of the CDR3 is 14 residues. Germline V gives CDR1 LNHDA, CDR2 SQIVND (reference sequence). CDR3 protein: CASRVQGGGEKLFF. CDR3 in DNA: TGTGCCAGTAGGGTACAGGGCGGTGGGGAAAAACTGTTTTTT.

Points on this clone: Other DNA variants within this sample encode the same CDR3. The chain recombines TRBV28 with TRBJ2-1; D is unclear. The CDR3 sequence is 11 residues long. V gave up 5 bases and J gave up 4 bases, with 3 bases separating them. CDR1 is MDHEN and CDR2 is SYDVKM in the germline V gene. CDR3 in DNA: TGTGCCAGCAGTCGATACAATGAGCAGTTCTTC. Its translation is CASSRYNEQFF. Based on the CDR3 plus reference TRBV28 and TRBJ2-1, the full variable domain is DVKVTQSSRYLVKRTGEKVFLECVQDMDHENMFWYRQDPGLGLRLIYFSYDVKMKEKGDIPEGYSVSREKKERFSLILESASTNQTSMYLCASSRYNEQFFGPGTRLTVL.

V and J are TRBV2 and TRBJ2-4; no definite D call. Trimming pared 7 bases from V and 0 bases from J, leaving 10 bases between. The germline V gene encodes CDR1 SNHLY and CDR2 FYNNEI. The CDR3 length is 14 residues. In DNA form, the CDR3 reads TGTGCCAGCATAGACAACGTAGCCAAAAACATTCAGTACTTC. Protein: CASIDNVAKNIQYF.

The chain couples TRBV14 to TRBJ1-3; D is unclear. This CDR3 is built from 13 residues. V was trimmed by 4 bases and J by 0 bases, leaving 4 bases between them. CDR1 SGHDN and CDR2 FVKESK come from the germline V gene. The CDR3 region has the DNA TGTGCCAGCAGCCGGAACTCTGGAAACACCATATATTTT. It specifies CASSRNSGNTIYF. Full variable domain (missing parts from reference TRBV14 and TRBJ1-3): EAGVTQFPSHSVIEKGQTVTLRCDPISGHDNLYWYRRVMGKEIKFLLHFVKESKQDESGMPNNRFLAERTGGTYSTLKVQPAELEDSGVYFCASSRNSGNTIYFGEGSWLTVV.

This sequence joins TRBV7-3 and TRBJ2-1; 7 bases agree with TRBD2. Germline CDR1 is SGHTA and CDR2 is FQGTGA. V lost 5 bases and J lost 4; bases outside the gene matches: 14. The CDR3 has 17 residues. Written as DNA, the CDR3 is TGTGCCAGCAGCCAAAGCGGGACCCGATCCGTATACAATGAGCAGTTCTTC. Its protein product is CASSQSGTRSVYNEQFF.

The chain combines TRBV5-1 with TRBJ2-3; no clear D gene. The V end lost 0 bases, the J end lost 5 bases, and 4 bases lay between the germline ends. The CDR3 is 12 residues long. Per germline, CDR1 SGHRS and CDR2 YFSETQ. In DNA, the CDR3 is TGCGCCAGCAGCTTGGCCGTAGATACGCAGTATTTT. Translation gives CASSLAVDTQYF.

The rearrangement joins TRBV5-8 to TRBJ1-4, with 9 bases matching TRBD1. The germline V gene encodes CDR1 SGHTS and CDR2 YDEGEE. Trimming removed 4 bases from V and 7 bases from J; junction bases left unmatched: 5. The CDR3 spans 14 residues. As DNA, the CDR3 is TGTGCCAGCAGCCAGAGGACAGGGGCTGAAAAACTGTTTTTT. Translated: CASSQRTGAEKLFF.